This T cell receptor beta chain is from a study of cytomegalovirus exposure and HLA in healthy donors (dated by TCRdb to 2017 to 2019). The study in broad terms: According to an earlier analysis of around 600 of the donors, roughly 180 million T cells yielded roughly 100 million unique TCR beta sequences and less than 300 Gb of sequence data. An early release that covered roughly 600 HLA-typed donors contained around 300 gigabases of sequencing data and about 93 million unique TCR sequences. Of the roughly 390 genotyped donors, roughly 80% were placed in the genetic ancestry cluster associated with self-reported Caucasian donors. The study aimed to test whether signatures of past pathogen exposure could be identified by cataloging public T cell receptors. The study used immunosequencing to profile the T cell repertoires of under 700 subjects and linked those repertoires to cytomegalovirus serostatus. Besides the first cohort of around 670 subjects, a separate validation cohort made up of 120 different subjects was used. To predict cytomegalovirus infection status, the study combined high-throughput TCR immunosequencing, statistical association of individual TCRs with disease status, and machine learning. In a later analysis, previously published TCR beta repertoires from 670 or so donors were re-analyzed and high-resolution HLA genotyping was added so that TCR occurrence patterns could be studied. Rather than drawing on any new phenotypic data, the later analysis identified candidate immune exposures from TCR beta sequences and the way those sequences occurred across donors. To decide whether each TCR beta V gene segment behaved as functional or pseudogenic, an earlier analysis of approximately 600 of the donors relied on high-throughput TCR beta sequencing. Donor age, sex, ethnicity and CMV serostatus were collected together with the repertoire data. In a later genetic analysis, genome-wide SNP genotypes for about three fifths of the roughly 670 donors were used, and that subset was treated as a discovery cohort. Every discovery cohort repertoire had been produced on one sequencing platform. Both class I and class II loci were covered by HLA typing, at four-digit resolution. Typing coverage varied by locus: roughly 620-640 donors for A, B, C, DRB1 and DQB1; approximately 520 for DQA1; about 600 for DPA1; fewer than 480 for DPB1. Four to six DR-DQ haplotypes were handled as single units for association and clustering, since linkage in the cohort was strong. Across under 500 genotyped donors of the cohort, an average of about 250,000 unique TCR beta nucleotide sequences per donor were sequenced, and roughly a sixth of those sequences were non-productive.

Details on this clone: This receptor's antigen is unknown.

The cohort was made up of under 800 healthy bone marrow donors. At the time of sampling, all cohort members were nominally healthy, though unrecorded immune exposures were likely present. The donor tested CMV seronegative and was one of the 352 seronegative cohort members. Each donor provided a peripheral blood sample, and peripheral blood mononuclear cells were used for TCR beta sequencing. Genomic DNA was extracted from the blood cell samples with the Qiagen DNeasy Blood Extraction Kit. The library was made by the immunoSEQ multiplex PCR assay. The multiplex PCR relied on a mix of 60 forward primers for TCR Vbeta segments and 13 reverse primers for TCR Jbeta segments. Amplification of the CDR3 region of rearranged TCR beta genes was performed with a multiplex PCR assay on genomic DNA. The Illumina HiSeq System was used to sequence the amplified TCR beta libraries as 87-base-pair reads. Processing in the source paper ran as follows. A later analysis tallied around 82 million unique TCR beta chains across the 660 or so repertoires, and around 10 million of those chains were shared by two or more donors. To remove PCR and sequencing errors, raw reads were error-corrected and collapsed into unique sequences using a nearest-neighbor algorithm that merged closely related sequences. CDR3 sequences were aligned to IMGT reference sequences to assign V, D and J gene segments. For a sequence to be retained, a match of at least six nucleotides was required to both a V gene segment and a J gene segment. Rearrangements were classified as productive when the CDR3 lacked stop codons and remained in frame with V and J, and all other rearrangements were classified as non-productive. Following IMGT convention, CDR3 was defined as the stretch from the second conserved V-encoded cysteine up to the conserved J-encoded phenylalanine. Sequences without an unambiguous match to a single V gene segment were excluded from the earlier analysis of 587 of the donors. In an earlier analysis of a few hundred of the donors, V segments were called functional above 56.7% productive rearrangements and were called segregating when the between-donor standard deviation exceeded 5%. A statistical classification framework was built to diagnose cytomegalovirus status from the catalog of TCR beta chain sequences. A later analysis assigned V and J genes by comparing TCR nucleotide sequences with IMGT/GENE-DB human TR gene sequences. The TCRdist pipeline was used in a later analysis to assign CDR3 sequences and most-parsimonious VDJ recombination scenarios. In a later analysis, each TCR beta chain was defined by its CDR3 amino acid sequence together with its V-gene family, and reads lacking a unique V-gene family were excluded. To address suspected cross-contamination and a sequencing artifact, a later analysis removed 550 to 750 highly shared, low-generation-probability nucleotide sequences. For each public chain, a later analysis derived a clonal expansion index from normalized ranks of inferred template counts within each repertoire. In a later analysis, generation probabilities were computed using a VDJ recombination model fitted to out-of-frame rearrangements, and the results were checked against IGoR. Hypergeometric tests were used in a later analysis to score TCR-TCR, TCR-HLA and TCR-CMV co-occurrence, with a repertoire-size bias correction applied to the TCR pairs. To estimate false discovery rates, a later analysis permuted the HLA or CMV assignments 20 times. In a later analysis, co-occurring TCRs were grouped using DBSCAN, and TCRdist sequence similarity was added for clustering within HLA-allele-positive subsets. Co-occurrence clustering excluded repertoires with fewer than 30,000 or more than 120,000 public chains, plus five with anomalous nucleotide sharing. TCRdb's version of the immuneACCESS table is confined to in-frame rearrangements and falls short of the full clone set. An unresolved V gene accounts for under half of the shortfall where checked; the remainder is of unknown origin. The V and J calls and the clone size are those of that table, but D and trimming were determined from the DNA. The sample table records more than 45,000 clones. The ten largest clones capture less than 20% of the sample.

Based on the germline V gene (reference sequence), the CDR1 and CDR2 sequences are GTSNPN and SVGIG. V lost 1 base and J lost 2 bases; the stretch between them is 10 bases long. Its CDR3 holds 14 amino acids, cysteine through phenylalanine. The read is trimmed to its CDR3 DNA, 42 bases read in frame from base 1. Paper-wide results and their limitations: The study listed 150 to 200 TCR beta chains as associated with cytomegalovirus. When HLA alleles, especially DR and DQ, strongly co-occurred, attributing TCR associations to individual alleles was difficult. Roughly uniform sequencing depth across donors was assumed in presence/absence analyses, although this assumption may not hold. The authors suggested that the approach could potentially be extended to other disease states and immunological phenotypes. According to a later analysis, TCR association rates differed among HLA loci, with DRB1 alleles showing the most associated TCRs and HLA-C alleles showing the fewest. Compared with equally common non-associated chains, HLA-associated TCR beta chains in a later analysis were more clonally expanded and had lower generation probabilities. According to a later analysis, most CMV-associated TCR beta chains appeared to be HLA-restricted, and the HLA associations seemed to be driven largely by CMV exposure. HLA typing was unavailable for some donors at each locus, so association tests used only the typed subset. Some IMGT-functional V segments, including TRBV6-2 and TRBV6-3, could not be told apart with the 87-base-pair reads, so those segments were excluded. A few of the identified cytomegalovirus-associated TCR beta chains were confirmed in vitro to be specific for cytomegalovirus antigens. According to a later analysis, parvovirus B19, influenza, CMV and Epstein-Barr virus appeared linked to several top co-occurrence clusters. Cytomegalovirus status was reported to be diagnosed by the classifier with high specificity and sensitivity in both the original and validation cohorts. Because counts were too low, about 18 rarely observed V segments, including chromosome 9 orphons, were excluded from the earlier analysis of around 590 of the donors. Across donors, most TCR sequences were observed very rarely, whereas some public TCRs were present in many individuals. According to a later genetic analysis, donors in an Asian-associated ancestry cluster had fewer N-insertions in productive TCRs than the approximately 630-donor mean. A cluster of highly shared sequence variants was judged likely to represent a technical artifact of the sequencing pipeline. A later genetic analysis associated a missense DCLRE1C variant with V-gene and J-gene trimming of TCR beta chains, and an independent cohort replicated the association. CMV serostatus was the only immune exposure information available for the cohort. Specific HLA alleles were associated with more than 15,000 TCR beta sequences at a false discovery rate of 0.05 in a later analysis. A further reported finding was that TCR beta sequences accurately predicted the HLA-A and HLA-B alleles for most subjects in the first cohort. An earlier analysis of roughly 570 of the donors showed that most TCR beta V segments appeared in productive rearrangements either about 90% or about 30% of the time, which broadly matched IMGT annotations. Linkage disequilibrium might explain the correlated functional status among segregating V segments, but an unknown experimental factor could not be excluded. Only TCR beta chains were sequenced in this cohort, and the absence of alpha or paired-chain data limited detectable features.

The clonotype comes from a male donor in good health and CMV-seronegative. The source material was PBMCs. Rearrangement joined TRBV30 to TRBJ2-3; the D segment cannot be called with confidence. At the DNA level, the sequence is TGTGCCTGGAGTGGAATACTTATCACAGATACGCAGTATTTT. Its amino acids are CAWSGILITDTQYF.